This TCR beta chain was documented in a study of radiotherapy plus CTLA-4 blockade in lung cancer. The overall study: With 31% of patients having disease control, objective responses were seen in about 17%. Study-level findings and limits: Response, reportedly, was best predicted by interferon-beta along with early blood T cell clone dynamics. The study found tumor-derived TCR clones expanded in blood after radiotherapy plus ipilimumab.

Focal radiation was given together with CTLA-4 blockade (ipilimumab) to patients with chemo-refractory metastatic non-small-cell lung cancer. As regards this clone: Its antigen remains unidentified.

This table comes from immunoSEQ multiplex PCR, and its TCRdb copy is limited to in-frame clones, with some not included. The repertoire consists of roughly 75,000 clones, with 84% occurring once and the leading ten covering approximately 0.8%. This CDR3 has 15 amino acids. Per the germline V gene, CDR1 is SGHRS and CDR2 is YFSETQ. Trimming removed 0 bases from V and 1 base from J, with 8 bases in between. Specimen: peripheral blood, collected from a patient treated with radiotherapy plus ipilimumab. The gene calls are TRBV5-1 and TRBJ1-5; tentatively, D is TRBD1 (6 bases). The sequence was collected from a human donor with non-small cell lung cancer who had stable disease on radiotherapy plus ipilimumab. Written as DNA, the CDR3 is TGCGCCAGCAGCTTGGACCAGGGGAGCAATCAGCCCCAGCATTTT. Protein product: CASSLDQGSNQPQHF.